These 23 T cell receptor beta chains came from one sample sequenced in a study of PD-L1 blockade in urothelial cancer. The time point here: peripheral blood 6 weeks after treatment start. The table came from immunoSEQ multiplex PCR; TCRdb's copy has only in-frame clones and leaves some out. There are approximately 120,000 clones in the sample; 86% occur only once, and 2.4% lies in the top ten. The source was PBMCs, collected around atezolizumab (anti-PD-L1) treatment. These receptor sequences come from a man aged 45-65 years with urothelial cancer.

V and J are TRBV7-9 and TRBJ2-5, with D tentatively TRBD2 (6 bases). The CDR3 covers 15 residues. Trimming removed 5 bases at V and 5 bases at J, with 18 bases between. The germline V gene encodes CDR1 SEHNR and CDR2 FQNEAQ (reference sequence). The DNA of the CDR3 is TGTGCCAGCAGCCGCGAGAATAGCGGTGGGGAGACCCAGTACTTC. Amino acids: CASSRENSGGETQYF.

This chain links TRBV19 with TRBJ1-5, with D perhaps matching TRBD1 (5 bases). CDR1 and CDR2 from the germline V gene are LNHDA and SQIVND (reference sequence). This CDR3 comprises 16 residues. V lost 11 bases to trimming and J lost 4 bases, with 24 bases between them. CDR3 coding DNA: TGTGCCTGCAGCCCAACTGACAGAATACCAAATCAGCCCCAGCATTTT. It specifies CACSPTDRIPNQPQHF.

V usage is TRBV5-1 and J usage is TRBJ2-5; 10 nucleotides match TRBD2. Germline V gives CDR1 SGHRS, CDR2 YFSETQ. V shed 4 bases, J shed 3 bases, and the junction held 9 bases outside the gene matches. The CDR3 length is 16 residues. For the CDR3, the DNA is TGCGCCAGCAGCCCCCCGGCGCTAGCGGGAGAAGAGACCCAGTACTTC. Translation gives CASSPPALAGEETQYF.

The V gene is TRBV5-1, the J gene TRBJ2-5, with 9 positions matching TRBD1. Germline-derived CDR1 and CDR2 are SGHRS and YFSETQ. V lost 0 bases to trimming and J lost 2 bases; unmatched junction nucleotides: 8. The CDR3 is 17 amino acids. DNA for the CDR3: TGCGCCAGCAGCTTGGACAGGGGGCCTTTTCGGCAAGAGACCCAGTACTTC. As protein: CASSLDRGPFRQETQYF.

The chain uses TRBV7-8 and TRBJ1-2; 8 positions match TRBD1. This CDR3 has 12 amino acids. V lost 5 bases and J lost 8; bases outside the gene matches: 4. Germline values: CDR1 SGHVS, CDR2 FQNEAQ. DNA of the CDR3: TGTGCCAGCAGCGGACAGGGTTGGGGCTACACCTTC. Protein sequence: CASSGQGWGYTF.

This clone has only one observation. One end of the junction is discordant with germline, which a read error may explain. The chain uses TRBV6-5 and TRBJ2-5; no clear D gene. Germline values: CDR1 MNHEY, CDR2 SVGAGI. The CDR3 has 11 residues. The CDR3 protein is CASSYMARTHF. CDR3 nucleotide sequence: TGTGCCAGCAGTTACATGGCTCGTACCCACTTC.

J is TRBJ2-3 and V is TRBV6-5; 9 bases agree with TRBD1. The CDR3 loop spans 16 amino acids. In germline, CDR1 is MNHEY, CDR2 SVGAGI. Germline trimming cut 2 bases from V and 0 bases from J; bases unmatched to any gene: 3. CDR3 sequence: CASSYTGTGSTDTQYF. The CDR3 DNA is TGTGCCAGCAGTTACACTGGGACAGGGAGCACAGATACGCAGTATTTT.

The chain joins TRBV4-1 to TRBJ2-7; possibly TRBD2 for D (5 bases). This CDR3 region has 15 residues. The V end was cut by 1 base, the J end by 2 bases, with 12 bases between. Germline values: CDR1 MGHRA, CDR2 YSYEKL. The DNA for the CDR3 is TGCGCCAGCAGCCAAGCACCAGCGGAAACCTACGAGCAGTACTTC. Translation: CASSQAPAETYEQYF.

The chain has TRBV4-2 and TRBJ1-6; possibly TRBD1 for D (5 bases). V was trimmed by 3 bases and J by 4 bases, leaving 7 bases between them. This CDR3 region has 14 residues. Germline loops: CDR1 LGHNA, CDR2 YNFKEQ. CDR3 in DNA: TGTGCCAGCAGCCAGGGGCAGTATAATTCACCCCTCCACTTT. It translates to CASSQGQYNSPLHF.

The gene calls are TRBV7-9 and TRBJ2-7, with a possible D match to TRBD2 (5 bases). V shed 3 bases and J shed 3 bases, with 15 bases lying between them. Germline-derived CDR1 and CDR2 are SEHNR and FQNEAQ (reference sequence). This CDR3 has 15 residues. The CDR3 DNA reads TGTGCCAGCAGCTTTATTGGAGGCGGTCGCTACGAGCAGTACTTC. As protein: CASSFIGGGRYEQYF.

This clone was found a few times. The chain employs TRBV4-1 and TRBJ1-1, with TRBD1 matching 7 bases. The CDR3 loop spans 11 amino acids. V lost 9 bases, J lost 8 bases, and 6 bases stayed unmatched. CDR1 and CDR2 (germline): MGHRA, YSYEKL. The CDR3 loop reads CARMGQREAFF. The CDR3 coding sequence is TGCGCCAGAATGGGACAGAGAGAAGCTTTCTTT.

V gene TRBV6-1 combines with J gene TRBJ1-2; 9 bases match TRBD1. The CDR3 is 14 amino acids. CDR1 and CDR2 from the germline V gene are MNHNS and SASEGT. Trimming removed 7 bases from V and 7 bases from J; junction bases left unmatched: 10. The CDR3, as DNA: TGTGCCAGCATGTACGACAGGGGGTTTGGTGGCTACACCTTC. Translation gives CASMYDRGFGGYTF.

The chain recombines TRBV10-3 with TRBJ1-2, with D possibly being TRBD1 (6 bases). Trimming took 3 bases from V and 6 from J, leaving 20 bases between them. The CDR3 runs 16 residues. The germline CDR1 and CDR2 sequences are ENHRY and SYGVKD. CDR3 protein: CAISDNLETGLNGYTF. CDR3 DNA: TGTGCCATCAGTGACAACTTAGAGACAGGACTGAATGGCTACACCTTC.

This clone was recorded a few times. J is TRBJ2-5 and V is TRBV4-2; D is perhaps TRBD2 (7 bases). The length of the CDR3 is 15 residues. CDR1 and CDR2 (germline): LGHNA, YNFKEQ. V gave up 0 bases and J gave up 5 bases, with 13 bases separating them. For the CDR3, the DNA is TGTGCCAGCAGCCAAGAAGGGGGAGGGAGTGAGACCCAGTACTTC. Amino acids: CASSQEGGGSETQYF.

The gene calls are TRBV28 and TRBJ2-6; 8 nucleotides line up with TRBD2. V lost 6 bases to trimming and J lost 0 bases; unmatched junction nucleotides: 7. Germline-derived CDR1 and CDR2 are MDHEN and SYDVKM. CDR3 length: 17 amino acids. Here the CDR3 DNA reads TGTGCCAGCAGACTTAGCGGGACCTACTCTGGGGCCAACGTCCTGACTTTC. Translating it yields CASRLSGTYSGANVLTF.

The J gene is TRBJ2-6, the V gene TRBV5-1, with D unclear. Trimming pared 0 bases from V and 0 bases from J, leaving 4 bases between. Germline assignment: CDR1 SGHRS and CDR2 YFSETQ. CDR3 size: 15 residues. The chain's CDR3 is CASSLASSGANVLTF. The CDR3 DNA reads TGCGCCAGCAGCTTGGCCAGCTCTGGGGCCAACGTCCTGACTTTC.

V and J are TRBV19 and TRBJ1-2, with TRBD1 matching 11 bases. The trim removed 5 bases at V and 0 bases at J, leaving 11 bases unmatched. The germline gives CDR1 LNHDA, CDR2 SQIVND (reference sequence). CDR3 length equals 18 residues. CDR3 amino acids: CASSPWTGGLFSNYGYTF. The CDR3 DNA reads TGTGCCAGTAGTCCCTGGACAGGGGGCTTGTTTTCTAACTATGGCTACACCTTC.

This chain links TRBV4-2 with TRBJ2-5; tentative D call: TRBD2 (5 bases). V was cut by 3 bases and J by 0 bases, with 17 bases left in between. Germline lookup yields CDR1 LGHNA and CDR2 YNFKEQ. The CDR3 runs to 17 residues. The CDR3 coding sequence is TGTGCCAGCAGCCATGGGCCCCCTGGTAGCGACCAAGAGACCCAGTACTTC. Protein: CASSHGPPGSDQETQYF.

The rearrangement joins TRBV4-1 to TRBJ2-1; 9 bases map to TRBD2. The CDR3 extends over 16 amino acids. The V gene end was trimmed by 3 bases and the J gene end by 1 base; junction bases not matched to a gene: 4. Germline-derived CDR1 and CDR2 are MGHRA and YSYEKL. For the CDR3, the DNA is TGCGCCAGCAGCCAGGTAGCGGGAGAGTCCTACAATGAGCAGTTCTTC. Translating gives CASSQVAGESYNEQFF.

The chain is built from TRBV9 and TRBJ2-1; 9 bases are a match to TRBD2. This CDR3 contains 14 residues. The V gene's germline CDR1 is SGDLS and CDR2 YYNGEE. Trimming took 5 bases from V and 8 from J; bases not matched to a gene: 8. For the CDR3, the DNA is TGTGCCAGCAGTCCTAGCGGGACTGAGCATGAGCAGTTCTTC. Residues: CASSPSGTEHEQFF.

The chain joins TRBV9 to TRBJ1-1; TRBD1 aligns across 7 bases. V was pared by 5 bases and J by 0 bases, with 4 bases of the junction left unmatched. Germline CDR1 is SGDLS and CDR2 is YYNGEE. This CDR3 spans 14 amino acids. CDR3 in amino acids: CASSQGVMNTEAFF. As DNA, the CDR3 is TGTGCCAGCAGTCAGGGGGTAATGAACACTGAAGCTTTCTTT.

The chain links TRBV9 to TRBJ2-3; tentative D call: TRBD1 (6 bases). The CDR3 runs 15 residues. CDR1 is SGDLS, CDR2 YYNGEE, per germline. The V gene lost 0 bases and the J gene lost 0 bases, with 8 bases spanning the gap. For the CDR3, the DNA is TGTGCCAGCAGCGTAGGGGACACGAGCACAGATACGCAGTATTTT. Translating gives CASSVGDTSTDTQYF.

This clone was observed once. This chain uses TRBV28 with TRBJ1-1, with D tentatively TRBD1 (5 bases). Germline loops: CDR1 MDHEN, CDR2 SYDVKM. The CDR3 has 20 amino acids. V was pared by 3 bases and J by 6 bases, with 32 bases between. CDR3 protein: CASSFYGPRQSILEGPEAFF. DNA for the CDR3: TGTGCCAGCAGTTTCTACGGACCCCGACAGTCGATTTTGGAGGGGCCTGAAGCTTTCTTT.